One and the same sample provided the 2 T cell receptor beta chains below, sequenced in a study of T cell responses to AZD1222 COVID-19 vaccine. The protocol was immunoSEQ multiplex PCR, while the TCRdb copy is restricted to in-frame clones and leaves out a portion. The top ten clones hold about 4.8% of a sample with roughly 110,000 clones, roughly 90% of them seen once. This sample comprised peripheral blood, obtained on day 0 of AZD1222 vaccination. These receptors came from an adult in good health.

This clone has a single count. The DNA of the CDR3 is TGTGCCAGCAGCAAAGGACAGGGAGGAATTTCACCCCTCCACTTT. Translation: CASSKGQGGISPLHF. The chain employs TRBV5-4 and TRBJ1-6; 8 bases agree with TRBD1. The CDR3 is 15 residues long. The germline gives CDR1 SGHNT, CDR2 YYREEE (reference sequence). J was trimmed by 9 bases and V by 4 bases; bases with no gene match: 9.

This clone was seen only a few times. In DNA form, the CDR3 reads TGTGCCAGCAGCCAAACCCCAGGGGCAGATCAGCCCCAGCATTTT. It encodes CASSQTPGADQPQHF. The J gene is TRBJ1-5, the V gene TRBV7-2; possibly TRBD1 for D (6 bases). This CDR3 spans 15 amino acids. Per germline, CDR1 SGHTA and CDR2 FQGNSA. The ends were cut back, 5 bases at V and 5 bases at J, with 16 bases in the middle.